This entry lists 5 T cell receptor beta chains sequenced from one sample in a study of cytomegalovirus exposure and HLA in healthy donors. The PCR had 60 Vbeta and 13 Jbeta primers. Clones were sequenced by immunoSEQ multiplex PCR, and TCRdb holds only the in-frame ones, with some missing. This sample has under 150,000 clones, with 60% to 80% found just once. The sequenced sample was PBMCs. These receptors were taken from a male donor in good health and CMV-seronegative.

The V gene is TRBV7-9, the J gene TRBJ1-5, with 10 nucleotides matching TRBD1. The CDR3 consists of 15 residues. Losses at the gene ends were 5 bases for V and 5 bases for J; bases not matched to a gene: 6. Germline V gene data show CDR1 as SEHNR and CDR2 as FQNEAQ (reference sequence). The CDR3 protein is CASSGSDRGYQPQHF. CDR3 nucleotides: TGTGCCAGCAGCGGATCGGACAGGGGGTATCAGCCCCAGCATTTT.

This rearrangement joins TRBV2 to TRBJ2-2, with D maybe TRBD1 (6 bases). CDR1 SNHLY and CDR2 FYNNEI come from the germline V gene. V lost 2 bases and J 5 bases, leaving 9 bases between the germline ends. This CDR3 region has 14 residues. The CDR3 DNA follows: TGTGCCAGCAGTGAAACAGGGAGTACCGGGGAGCTGTTTTTT. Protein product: CASSETGSTGELFF.

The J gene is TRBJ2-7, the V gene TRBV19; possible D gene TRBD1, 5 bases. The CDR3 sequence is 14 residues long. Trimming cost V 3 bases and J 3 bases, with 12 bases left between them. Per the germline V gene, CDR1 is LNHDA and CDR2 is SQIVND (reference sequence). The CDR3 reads CASSMIKGDYEQYF. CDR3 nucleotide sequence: TGTGCCAGTAGTATGATTAAAGGGGACTACGAGCAGTACTTC.

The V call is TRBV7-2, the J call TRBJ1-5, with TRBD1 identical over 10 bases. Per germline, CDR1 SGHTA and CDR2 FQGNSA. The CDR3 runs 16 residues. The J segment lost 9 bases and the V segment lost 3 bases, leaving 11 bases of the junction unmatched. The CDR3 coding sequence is TGTGCCAGCAGCTTTGATGGGACAGGGGATATTAGGCCCCAGCATTTT. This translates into CASSFDGTGDIRPQHF.

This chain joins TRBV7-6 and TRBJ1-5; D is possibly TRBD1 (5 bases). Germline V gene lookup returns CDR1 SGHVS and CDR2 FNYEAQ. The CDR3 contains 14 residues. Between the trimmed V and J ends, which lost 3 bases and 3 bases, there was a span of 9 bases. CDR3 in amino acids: CASSLGQVNQPQHF. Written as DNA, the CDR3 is TGTGCCAGCAGCTTGGGGCAGGTCAATCAGCCCCAGCATTTT.